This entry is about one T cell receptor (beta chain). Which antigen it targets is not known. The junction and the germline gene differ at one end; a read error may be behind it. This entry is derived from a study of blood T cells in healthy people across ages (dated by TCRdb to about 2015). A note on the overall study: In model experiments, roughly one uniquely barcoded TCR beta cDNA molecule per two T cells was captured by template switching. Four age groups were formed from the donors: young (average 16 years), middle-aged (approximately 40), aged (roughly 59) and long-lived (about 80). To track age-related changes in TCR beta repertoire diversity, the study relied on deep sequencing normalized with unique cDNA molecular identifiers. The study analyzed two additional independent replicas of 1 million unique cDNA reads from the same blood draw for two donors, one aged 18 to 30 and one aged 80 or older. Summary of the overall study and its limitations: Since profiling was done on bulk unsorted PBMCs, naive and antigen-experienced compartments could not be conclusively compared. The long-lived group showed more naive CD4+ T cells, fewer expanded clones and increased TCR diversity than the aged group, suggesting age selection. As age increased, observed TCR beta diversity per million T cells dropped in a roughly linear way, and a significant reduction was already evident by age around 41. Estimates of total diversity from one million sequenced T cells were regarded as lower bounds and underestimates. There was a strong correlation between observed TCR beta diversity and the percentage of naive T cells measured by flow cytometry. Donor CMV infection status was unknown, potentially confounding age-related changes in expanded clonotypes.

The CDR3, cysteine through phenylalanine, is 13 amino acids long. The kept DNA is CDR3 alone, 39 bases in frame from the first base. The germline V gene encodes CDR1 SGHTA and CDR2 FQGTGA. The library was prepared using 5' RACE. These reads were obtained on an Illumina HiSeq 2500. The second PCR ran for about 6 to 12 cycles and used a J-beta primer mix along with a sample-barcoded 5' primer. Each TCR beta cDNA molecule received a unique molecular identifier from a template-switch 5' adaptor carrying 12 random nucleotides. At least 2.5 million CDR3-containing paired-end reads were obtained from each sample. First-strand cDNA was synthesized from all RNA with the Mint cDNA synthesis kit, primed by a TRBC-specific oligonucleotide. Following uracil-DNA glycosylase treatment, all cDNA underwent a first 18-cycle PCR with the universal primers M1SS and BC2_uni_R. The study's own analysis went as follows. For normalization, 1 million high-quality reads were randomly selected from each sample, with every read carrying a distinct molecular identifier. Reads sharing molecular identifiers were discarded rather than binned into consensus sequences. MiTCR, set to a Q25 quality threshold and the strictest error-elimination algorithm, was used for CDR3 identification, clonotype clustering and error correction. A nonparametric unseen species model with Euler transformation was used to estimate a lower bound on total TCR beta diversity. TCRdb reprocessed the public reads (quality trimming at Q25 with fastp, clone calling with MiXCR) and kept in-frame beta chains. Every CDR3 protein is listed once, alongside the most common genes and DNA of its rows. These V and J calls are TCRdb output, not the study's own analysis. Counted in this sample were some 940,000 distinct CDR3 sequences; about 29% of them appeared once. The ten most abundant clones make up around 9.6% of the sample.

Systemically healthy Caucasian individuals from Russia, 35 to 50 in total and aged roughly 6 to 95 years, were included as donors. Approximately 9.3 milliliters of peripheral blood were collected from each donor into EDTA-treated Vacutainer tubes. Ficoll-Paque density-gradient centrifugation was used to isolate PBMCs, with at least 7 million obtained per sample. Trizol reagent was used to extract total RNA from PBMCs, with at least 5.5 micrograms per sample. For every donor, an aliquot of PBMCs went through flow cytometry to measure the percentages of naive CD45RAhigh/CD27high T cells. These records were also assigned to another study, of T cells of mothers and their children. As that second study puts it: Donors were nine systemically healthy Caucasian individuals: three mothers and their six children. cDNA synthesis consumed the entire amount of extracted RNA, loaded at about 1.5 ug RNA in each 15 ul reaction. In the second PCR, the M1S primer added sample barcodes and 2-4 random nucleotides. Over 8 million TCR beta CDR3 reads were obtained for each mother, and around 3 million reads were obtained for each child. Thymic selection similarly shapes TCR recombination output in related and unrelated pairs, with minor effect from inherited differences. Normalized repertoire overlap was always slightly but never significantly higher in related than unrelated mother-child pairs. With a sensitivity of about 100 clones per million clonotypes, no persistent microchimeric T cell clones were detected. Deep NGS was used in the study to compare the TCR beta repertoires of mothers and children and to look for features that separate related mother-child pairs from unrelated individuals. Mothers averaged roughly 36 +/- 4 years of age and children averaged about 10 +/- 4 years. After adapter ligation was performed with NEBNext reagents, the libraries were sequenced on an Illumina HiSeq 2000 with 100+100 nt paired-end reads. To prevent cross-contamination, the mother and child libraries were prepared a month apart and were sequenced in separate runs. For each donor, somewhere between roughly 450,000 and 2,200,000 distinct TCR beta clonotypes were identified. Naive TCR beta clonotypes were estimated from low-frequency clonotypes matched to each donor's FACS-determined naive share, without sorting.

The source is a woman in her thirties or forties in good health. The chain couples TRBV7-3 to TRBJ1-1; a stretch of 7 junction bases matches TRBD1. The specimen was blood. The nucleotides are TGTACCAGCGGTGACAGGGTAGGGACTGAAGCTTTCTTT. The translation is CTSGDRVGTEAFF.